The 12 T cell receptor beta chains below were found in one sample sequenced in a study of cytomegalovirus exposure and HLA in healthy donors. Measured with immunoSEQ multiplex PCR; TCRdb has only the in-frame clones, and not every one. The sample lists some 200,000 clones, approximately 82% occurring once. The source material was PBMCs. The receptors shown here come from a woman between 25 and 40 years old in good health and CMV-seropositive.

The chain links TRBV15 to TRBJ2-1; possibly TRBD1 for D (7 bases). V was shortened by 2 bases and J by 5 bases, with 16 bases between the two germline ends. CDR3 length equals 16 residues. Per the germline V gene, CDR1 is LNHNV and CDR2 is YYDKDF (reference sequence). The CDR3 here is CATSRSQGGRNNEQFF. The CDR3 DNA sequence: TGTGCCACCAGCAGATCGCAGGGGGGAAGGAACAATGAGCAGTTCTTC.

The rearrangement joins TRBV7-2 to TRBJ2-1; tentative D call: TRBD1 (5 bases). Germline assignment: CDR1 SGHTA and CDR2 FQGNSA. Deletions cut 1 base from V and 5 bases from J, with 12 bases between. This CDR3 comprises 15 residues. This CDR3 reads CASSLGGAPHNEQFF. The CDR3 DNA reads TGTGCCAGCAGCTTAGGGGGCGCGCCCCACAATGAGCAGTTCTTC.

The chain uses TRBV2 and TRBJ1-1, with no clear D. V lost 1 base, J lost 1 base, and 13 bases lay in between. The CDR3 loop spans 16 amino acids. Per the germline V gene, CDR1 is SNHLY and CDR2 is FYNNEI. The CDR3 sequence: CASSEGPGHGNTEAFF. CDR3 nucleotides: TGTGCCAGCAGTGAAGGCCCAGGCCATGGGAACACTGAAGCTTTCTTT.

The genes are TRBV7-6 and TRBJ2-1; D is ambiguous. Per the germline V gene, CDR1 is SGHVS and CDR2 is FNYEAQ. The CDR3 consists of 15 residues. Trimming shortened V by 1 base and J by 0 bases, and 7 bases separated the two germline ends. The CDR3 nucleotides read TGTGCCAGCAGCTTAGATCGGAGCTCCTACAATGAGCAGTTCTTC. Amino acid sequence: CASSLDRSSYNEQFF. The full variable domain, its missing parts supplied by reference TRBV7-6 and TRBJ2-1, is GAGVSQSPRYKVTKRGQDVALRCDPISGHVSLYWYRQALGQGPEFLTYFNYEAQQDKSGLPNDRFSAERPEGSISTLTIQRTEQRDSAMYRCASSLDRSSYNEQFFGPGTRLTVL.

The chain links TRBV6-5 to TRBJ1-4, with D tentatively TRBD1 (6 bases). CDR3 length: 13 residues. Germline CDR1 MNHEY, CDR2 SVGAGI. The V end was cut by 7 bases, the J end by 5 bases, with 11 bases between. In nucleotides, the CDR3 is TGTGCCAGCACCGGGGGGCCAAATGAAAAACTGTTTTTT. This encodes CASTGGPNEKLFF.

This clone was observed a handful of times. J is TRBJ1-1 and V is TRBV29-1, with 7 bases identical to TRBD1. The V gene's germline CDR1 is SQVTM and CDR2 ANQGSEA. The CDR3 totals 12 residues. Losses at the gene ends were 7 bases for V and 3 bases for J; bases not matched to a gene: 5. CDR3: CSARGADTEAFF. DNA for the CDR3: TGCAGCGCCAGGGGGGCTGACACTGAAGCTTTCTTT.

V gene TRBV6-5 combines with J gene TRBJ2-1; the match to TRBD1 covers 7 bases. This CDR3 has 14 residues. With 10 bases clipped from V and 4 bases from J, the junction kept 10 bases outside the gene matches. The V gene's germline CDR1 is MNHEY and CDR2 SVGAGI. The CDR3 region has the DNA TGTGCCACTAATCCGGGACAGACGTACAATGAGCAGTTCTTC. Translating gives CATNPGQTYNEQFF.

V gene TRBV5-1 combines with J gene TRBJ1-1; TRBD1 might be the D (6 bases). V dropped 3 bases and J dropped 6 bases, with 15 bases sitting between them. The CDR3 is 14 amino acids. Per the germline V gene, CDR1 is SGHRS and CDR2 is YFSETQ. The CDR3: CASSWEGDGSEAFF. DNA of the CDR3: TGCGCCAGCAGCTGGGAGGGGGACGGCTCTGAAGCTTTCTTT.

This chain joins TRBV18 and TRBJ2-2; D gene uncertain. CDR1 and CDR2 (germline): KGHSH, LQKENI. The CDR3 loop spans 14 amino acids. Trimming took 4 bases from V and 1 from J, leaving 7 bases between them. CDR3 bases: TGTGCCAGCTCACACAATTGGAACACCGGGGAGCTGTTTTTT. Translation: CASSHNWNTGELFF.

This chain joins TRBV2 and TRBJ2-2; D is undetermined. Trimming took 1 base from V and 4 from J, leaving 7 bases between them. CDR1 is SNHLY and CDR2 is FYNNEI in the germline V gene. CDR3 length: 14 residues. CDR3 residues: CASSEVRSTGELFF. The CDR3 DNA sequence: TGTGCCAGCAGTGAAGTGCGGAGCACCGGGGAGCTGTTTTTT.

This chain links TRBV29-1 with TRBJ1-5, with no clear D. The CDR3 spans 14 residues. Trimming took 7 bases from V and 4 from J, leaving 17 bases between them. Germline values: CDR1 SQVTM, CDR2 ANQGSEA. DNA of the CDR3: TGCAGCGCCCTCATAATGGGCCCTAATCAGCCCCAGCATTTT. Translation gives CSALIMGPNQPQHF.

The chain is built from TRBV28 and TRBJ1-2; 8 bases map to TRBD1. V was clipped by 6 bases and J by 7 bases; unmatched bases: 10. The germline CDR1 and CDR2 sequences are MDHEN and SYDVKM. The CDR3 sequence is 14 residues long. The CDR3 region is CASRPGTGIRGYTF. CDR3 nucleotide sequence: TGTGCCAGCAGACCTGGGACAGGTATTCGTGGCTACACCTTC.